The 2 T cell receptor beta chains below come from one sample, sequenced in a study of blood T cell repertoires in COVID-19. Libraries were prepared by immunoSEQ multiplex PCR; TCRdb keeps only in-frame clonotypes and omits some of them. This table has some 70,000 clones, 80% appearing once. Input material: peripheral blood. The receptors were sampled from a man in his forties or fifties with COVID-19, enrolled during active disease.

The V call is TRBV10-3, the J call TRBJ2-5, with a tentative D call TRBD1 (5 bases). Germline V gives CDR1 ENHRY, CDR2 SYGVKD. The CDR3 runs 14 residues. The germline V and J ends were trimmed by 6 bases and 2 bases, with 13 bases remaining between them. The CDR3 reads CAISTNRQQETQYF. The CDR3 coding sequence is TGTGCCATCAGCACGAATAGACAGCAAGAGACCCAGTACTTC.

The chain employs TRBV29-1 and TRBJ1-4; TRBD1 is a possible D gene (6 bases). Germline V CDR1 and CDR2: SQVTM, ANQGSEA. CDR3 length equals 13 residues. V was trimmed by 4 bases and J by 4 bases, leaving 10 bases between them. Here the CDR3 reads CSVGGGINEKLFF. The CDR3, as DNA: TGCAGCGTTGGGGGGGGCATTAATGAAAAACTGTTTTTT.